A selection of T cell receptor beta chains follows, all from one sample in a study of cytomegalovirus exposure and HLA in healthy donors. Generated by immunoSEQ multiplex PCR, the TCRdb table keeps only in-frame clones and is missing some. This repertoire shows some 140,000 clones, roughly three quarters found once; its top ten account for over 3%. The source material was PBMCs. All receptors derive from a female donor in good health and CMV-seronegative. CDR3s include the opening cysteine and the closing phenylalanine or tryptophan. Fields, in order: J gene, V gene, clone size, D gene, CDR3 protein, CDR3 DNA. A D gene is named only where the DNA matches it firmly. Clone sizes are given selectively: once, few, many, or a class where the clone is expanded.

j_gene: TRBJ1-1; v_gene: TRBV29-1; abundance: .; d_gene: TRBD1; CDR3aa: CSVSDREGGEAFF; CDR3nt: TGCAGCGTTTCGGACAGGGAGGGAGGTGAAGCTTTCTTT
j_gene: TRBJ2-1; v_gene: TRBV10-3; abundance: .; d_gene: TRBD2; CDR3aa: CAISEGVSGGYNEQFF; CDR3nt: TGTGCCATCAGTGAAGGGGTAAGCGGGGGCTACAATGAGCAGTTCTTC
j_gene: TRBJ1-2; v_gene: TRBV28; abundance: .; d_gene: .; CDR3aa: CASGQHYGYTF; CDR3nt: TGTGCCAGCGGACAGCACTATGGCTACACCTTC
j_gene: TRBJ2-3; v_gene: TRBV7-2; abundance: .; d_gene: TRBD1; CDR3aa: CASSLVGTATDTQYF; CDR3nt: TGTGCCAGCAGCTTAGTCGGGACAGCCACAGATACGCAGTATTTT
j_gene: TRBJ1-1; v_gene: TRBV6-6; abundance: .; d_gene: .; CDR3aa: CASSYRGTNTEAFF; CDR3nt: TGTGCCAGCAGTTACCGGGGGACGAACACTGAAGCTTTCTTT
j_gene: TRBJ1-1; v_gene: TRBV5-1; abundance: .; d_gene: TRBD1; CDR3aa: CASSSGQGMNTEAFF; CDR3nt: TGCGCCAGCAGCTCTGGACAGGGGATGAACACTGAAGCTTTCTTT
j_gene: TRBJ1-1; v_gene: TRBV7-3; abundance: .; d_gene: TRBD1; CDR3aa: CASSDRVGRTEAFF; CDR3nt: TGTGCCAGCAGCGACAGGGTAGGTAGGACTGAAGCTTTCTTT
j_gene: TRBJ2-5; v_gene: TRBV7-2; abundance: .; d_gene: .; CDR3aa: CASSQHGPGGETQYF; CDR3nt: TGTGCCAGCAGCCAACACGGCCCGGGTGGAGAGACCCAGTACTTC
j_gene: TRBJ1-1; v_gene: TRBV28; abundance: .; d_gene: TRBD1; CDR3aa: CASSPGQGYTEAFF; CDR3nt: TGTGCCAGCAGTCCAGGACAGGGATACACTGAAGCTTTCTTT
j_gene: TRBJ2-3; v_gene: TRBV27; abundance: .; d_gene: .; CDR3aa: CASSSPGATQYF; CDR3nt: TGTGCCAGCAGCTCCCCCGGAGCTACGCAGTATTTT
j_gene: TRBJ2-5; v_gene: TRBV30; abundance: once; d_gene: TRBD2; CDR3aa: CAWSAGLASETQYF; CDR3nt: TGTGCCTGGAGTGCGGGACTAGCTAGCGAGACCCAGTACTTC
j_gene: TRBJ1-3; v_gene: TRBV7-9; abundance: once; d_gene: .; CDR3aa: CASSRLGGARGNTIYF; CDR3nt: TGTGCCAGCAGCCGACTGGGGGGGGCGCGGGGAAACACCATATATTTT
j_gene: TRBJ2-7; v_gene: TRBV6-4; abundance: .; d_gene: .; CDR3aa: CASRLSYEQYF; CDR3nt: TGTGCCAGCAGACTCTCCTACGAGCAGTACTTC
j_gene: TRBJ1-1; v_gene: TRBV10-3; abundance: .; d_gene: .; CDR3aa: CAISSNPGVTEAFF; CDR3nt: TGTGCCATCAGTTCCAACCCAGGGGTCACTGAAGCTTTCTTT
j_gene: TRBJ2-3; v_gene: TRBV7-2; abundance: many; d_gene: .; CDR3aa: CASSLGGADTQYF; CDR3nt: TGTGCCAGCAGCTTAGGCGGGGCAGATACGCAGTATTTT
j_gene: TRBJ1-5; v_gene: TRBV10-2; abundance: .; d_gene: TRBD1; CDR3aa: CASSADRGRQPQHF; CDR3nt: TGCGCCAGCAGTGCCGACAGGGGGCGTCAGCCCCAGCATTTT
j_gene: TRBJ2-1; v_gene: TRBV18; abundance: .; d_gene: .; CDR3aa: CASSPTPSSYNEQFF; CDR3nt: TGTGCCAGCTCACCGACACCGAGCTCCTACAATGAGCAGTTCTTC
j_gene: TRBJ1-6; v_gene: TRBV7-9; abundance: .; d_gene: .; CDR3aa: CASSYPGYNSPLHF; CDR3nt: TGTGCCAGCAGCTACCCGGGATACAATTCACCCCTCCACTTT
j_gene: TRBJ1-5; v_gene: TRBV27; abundance: once; d_gene: .; CDR3aa: CASSPIAGPKIYSNQPQHF; CDR3nt: TGTGCCAGCAGTCCAATTGCGGGACCCAAGATCTATAGCAATCAGCCCCAGCATTTT
j_gene: TRBJ1-2; v_gene: TRBV29-1; abundance: once; d_gene: .; CDR3aa: CSVVQGNYGYTF; CDR3nt: TGCAGCGTTGTACAGGGTAACTATGGCTACACCTTC
j_gene: TRBJ1-6; v_gene: TRBV6-5; abundance: .; d_gene: TRBD1; CDR3aa: CASGSQGDSPLHF; CDR3nt: TGTGCCAGCGGATCACAGGGGGATTCACCCCTCCACTTT
j_gene: TRBJ2-3; v_gene: TRBV7-9; abundance: .; d_gene: .; CDR3aa: CASSLSVEDTQYF; CDR3nt: TGTGCCAGCAGCTTATCGGTAGAAGATACGCAGTATTTT
j_gene: TRBJ1-1; v_gene: TRBV30; abundance: .; d_gene: TRBD1; CDR3aa: CAWSGTGGIGTEAFF; CDR3nt: TGTGCCTGGAGTGGGACAGGGGGCATCGGCACTGAAGCTTTCTTT
j_gene: TRBJ1-2; v_gene: TRBV27; abundance: .; d_gene: .; CDR3aa: CASSLSPAGDGYTF; CDR3nt: TGTGCCAGCAGTTTATCCCCTGCGGGGGACGGCTACACCTTC
j_gene: TRBJ2-2; v_gene: TRBV2; abundance: .; d_gene: .; CDR3aa: CASSDNRVLLFF; CDR3nt: TGTGCCAGCAGTGATAACAGGGTGCTGCTGTTTTTT
j_gene: TRBJ2-3; v_gene: TRBV9; abundance: many; d_gene: .; CDR3aa: CASSASGRGADTQYF; CDR3nt: TGTGCCAGCAGCGCGAGCGGAAGAGGAGCAGATACGCAGTATTTT
j_gene: TRBJ1-6; v_gene: TRBV4-1; abundance: .; d_gene: .; CDR3aa: CASSRTGDSPLHF; CDR3nt: TGCGCCAGCAGCCGGACGGGGGATTCACCCCTCCACTTT
j_gene: TRBJ1-2; v_gene: TRBV5-4; abundance: .; d_gene: TRBD1; CDR3aa: CASSPGQRINYGYTF; CDR3nt: TGTGCCAGCAGCCCGGGACAGCGGATTAACTATGGCTACACCTTC
j_gene: TRBJ1-2; v_gene: TRBV6-1; abundance: few; d_gene: .; CDR3aa: CASSAERNYGYTF; CDR3nt: TGTGCCAGCAGTGCGGAGAGAAACTATGGCTACACCTTC
j_gene: TRBJ2-7; v_gene: TRBV2; abundance: .; d_gene: .; CDR3aa: CASSEELTYEQYF; CDR3nt: TGTGCCAGCAGTGAAGAACTAACCTACGAGCAGTACTTC
j_gene: TRBJ1-2; v_gene: TRBV7-8; abundance: .; d_gene: .; CDR3aa: CASSLYQGTYGYTF; CDR3nt: TGTGCCAGCAGCTTATATCAGGGGACCTATGGCTACACCTTC
j_gene: TRBJ1-3; v_gene: TRBV7-2; abundance: .; d_gene: TRBD1; CDR3aa: CASSTRTGLNTIYF; CDR3nt: TGTGCCAGCAGCACCCGGACAGGGCTAAACACCATATATTTT
j_gene: TRBJ2-1; v_gene: TRBV9; abundance: .; d_gene: .; CDR3aa: CASSTYWSSYNEQFF; CDR3nt: TGTGCCAGCAGCACCTACTGGAGCTCCTACAATGAGCAGTTCTTC
j_gene: TRBJ1-1; v_gene: TRBV5-5; abundance: .; d_gene: .; CDR3aa: CASSLLQAGGAFF; CDR3nt: TGTGCCAGCAGCTTGTTACAAGCGGGTGGAGCTTTCTTT
j_gene: TRBJ2-7; v_gene: TRBV9; abundance: .; d_gene: .; CDR3aa: CASSVGSSAYEQYF; CDR3nt: TGTGCCAGCAGCGTCGGCTCGAGCGCCTACGAGCAGTACTTC
j_gene: TRBJ2-3; v_gene: TRBV5-4; abundance: .; d_gene: TRBD1; CDR3aa: CASSFPPGQSTDTQYF; CDR3nt: TGTGCCAGCAGCTTCCCGCCGGGACAGAGCACAGATACGCAGTATTTT
j_gene: TRBJ2-3; v_gene: TRBV5-1; abundance: .; d_gene: TRBD1; CDR3aa: CASSSTGVGTDTQYF; CDR3nt: TGCGCCAGCAGCTCAACAGGGGTAGGCACAGATACGCAGTATTTT
j_gene: TRBJ1-1; v_gene: TRBV9; abundance: .; d_gene: TRBD1; CDR3aa: CASSGPGQGENWAFF; CDR3nt: TGTGCCAGCAGCGGCCCGGGACAGGGAGAAAACTGGGCTTTCTTT
j_gene: TRBJ2-5; v_gene: TRBV7-2; abundance: once; d_gene: TRBD1; CDR3aa: CASSLGTGRETQYF; CDR3nt: TGTGCCAGCAGTCTTGGGACAGGGAGAGAGACCCAGTACTTC
j_gene: TRBJ1-5; v_gene: TRBV18; abundance: .; d_gene: .; CDR3aa: CASSRENGDQPQHF; CDR3nt: TGTGCCAGCTCACGTGAGAACGGAGATCAGCCCCAGCATTTT
j_gene: TRBJ2-1; v_gene: TRBV19; abundance: .; d_gene: TRBD2; CDR3aa: CASAGTSSYNEQFF; CDR3nt: TGTGCCAGTGCCGGGACTAGCTCCTACAATGAGCAGTTCTTC
j_gene: TRBJ2-1; v_gene: TRBV5-4; abundance: .; d_gene: .; CDR3aa: CASSLELNEQFF; CDR3nt: TGTGCCAGCAGCTTAGAACTGAATGAGCAGTTCTTC
j_gene: TRBJ2-3; v_gene: TRBV30; abundance: .; d_gene: TRBD1; CDR3aa: CAWSVLGQGPDTQYF; CDR3nt: TGTGCCTGGAGTGTATTAGGACAGGGTCCAGATACGCAGTATTTT
j_gene: TRBJ2-7; v_gene: TRBV27; abundance: once; d_gene: TRBD2; CDR3aa: CASSLLLATNYEQYF; CDR3nt: TGTGCCAGCAGTTTATTACTAGCGACCAACTACGAGCAGTACTTC
j_gene: TRBJ2-7; v_gene: TRBV19; abundance: .; d_gene: TRBD1; CDR3aa: CASSTQGNSYEQYF; CDR3nt: TGTGCCAGTAGTACACAGGGGAATAGCTACGAGCAGTACTTC
j_gene: TRBJ1-2; v_gene: TRBV28; abundance: .; d_gene: .; CDR3aa: CASSRADSDYGYTF; CDR3nt: TGTGCCAGCAGCCGGGCGGACAGTGACTATGGCTACACCTTC
j_gene: TRBJ1-6; v_gene: TRBV6-1; abundance: .; d_gene: TRBD1; CDR3aa: CAGQGNFGSPLHF; CDR3nt: TGTGCCGGACAGGGGAATTTTGGTTCACCCCTCCACTTT
j_gene: TRBJ1-1; v_gene: TRBV4-2; abundance: .; d_gene: .; CDR3aa: CASSQDMRSPEAFF; CDR3nt: TGTGCCAGCAGCCAAGATATGAGGAGTCCAGAAGCTTTCTTT
j_gene: TRBJ2-3; v_gene: TRBV15; abundance: .; d_gene: .; CDR3aa: CATSRDPTDTQYF; CDR3nt: TGTGCCACCAGCAGAGACCCGACAGATACGCAGTATTTT
j_gene: TRBJ1-1; v_gene: TRBV30; abundance: .; d_gene: .; CDR3aa: CAWSQYGGYDTEAFF; CDR3nt: TGTGCCTGGAGTCAGTACGGGGGGTATGACACTGAAGCTTTCTTT
j_gene: TRBJ1-2; v_gene: TRBV28; abundance: .; d_gene: .; CDR3aa: CASSPREGRYTF; CDR3nt: TGTGCCAGCAGCCCACGGGAGGGGCGCTACACCTTC
j_gene: TRBJ1-5; v_gene: TRBV9; abundance: .; d_gene: .; CDR3aa: CASSVSDNNQPQHF; CDR3nt: TGTGCCAGCAGCGTGTCTGACAACAATCAGCCCCAGCATTTT
j_gene: TRBJ2-4; v_gene: TRBV14; abundance: many; d_gene: .; CDR3aa: CASSQDSRLAKNIQYF; CDR3nt: TGTGCCAGCAGCCAAGATTCTCGACTAGCCAAAAACATTCAGTACTTC